The rows below give T cell receptor beta chains drawn from one sample of a study of T cell repertoires in cytomegalovirus infection. A single record per CDR3 protein comes from TCRdb applying MiXCR to the reads. The sample consists of approximately 500,000 distinct CDR3 sequences, about 11% of them appearing once. The sequenced sample consisted of PBMCs. These receptor sequences come from a human donor in good health (CMV status not recorded). Some clones in this sample may be carry-over from other donors' samples. Each CDR3 is given with its conserved first and last residue. A row's size may be missing; if present it is once, few, many or a size class.

abundance,v_gene,j_gene,CDR3aa
many,TRBV10-3,TRBJ1-1,CAISERRLAFF
many,TRBV7-9,TRBJ2-1,CASSLGDEQFF
many,TRBV7-2,TRBJ1-2,CASSLRPSSGSEGYTF
.,TRBV7-9,TRBJ2-1,CASSYNLLTGSYNEQFF
few,TRBV5-6,TRBJ2-7,CASSLDSGDEQYF
many,TRBV7-2,TRBJ2-3,CASSSGQGGFETQYF
many,TRBV12-3/TRBV12-4,TRBJ1-1,CASSRWTGRDEAFF
.,TRBV2,TRBJ2-1,CASSWTGGRGEQFF
many,TRBV7-2,TRBJ2-7,CASGPDIGEQYF
many,TRBV11-2,TRBJ2-3,CASSLLAGVNTDTQYF
many,TRBV7-8,TRBJ1-2,CASSLAGVLSYGYTF
.,TRBV20-1,TRBJ2-7,CSAPNRQGEQYF
few,TRBV4-1,TRBJ2-6,CASSPRTGANVLTF
.,TRBV7-3,TRBJ2-1,CASSPQGTTLGHEQFF
few,TRBV9,TRBJ1-2,CASSDWDYGYTF
.,TRBV5-6,TRBJ2-7,CASSSGQRYEQYF
.,TRBV20-1,TRBJ2-2,CSASNTITGELFF
many,TRBV20-1,TRBJ2-3,CSARDGDRVTDTQYF
many,TRBV12-3/TRBV12-4,TRBJ2-5,CASSSYRGETQYF
.,TRBV6-8,TRBJ1-3,CASSHRGSGNTIYF
many,TRBV28,TRBJ1-1,CASKPDRNTEAFF
many,TRBV20-1,TRBJ1-4,CSARPDEKLFF
few,TRBV7-2,TRBJ2-3,CASSLRGGETDTQYF
many,TRBV7-3,TRBJ2-3,CASREGTSKLSTQYF
many,TRBV7-9,TRBJ2-5,CASSPAGQETQYF
few,TRBV20-1,TRBJ2-7,CSADGSTGGAGYEQYF
many,TRBV12-3/TRBV12-4,TRBJ2-3,CASSPGGLADTQYF
many,TRBV6-1,TRBJ2-3,CASSYRETRDTQYF
many,TRBV27,TRBJ1-6,CASSLSRAPNSPLHF
many,TRBV28,TRBJ1-1,CASRRGHMNTEAFF
few,TRBV20-1,TRBJ2-1,CSALIGGTSGRWEQFF
few,TRBV12-3/TRBV12-4,TRBJ2-7,CASSFLKGGYEQYF